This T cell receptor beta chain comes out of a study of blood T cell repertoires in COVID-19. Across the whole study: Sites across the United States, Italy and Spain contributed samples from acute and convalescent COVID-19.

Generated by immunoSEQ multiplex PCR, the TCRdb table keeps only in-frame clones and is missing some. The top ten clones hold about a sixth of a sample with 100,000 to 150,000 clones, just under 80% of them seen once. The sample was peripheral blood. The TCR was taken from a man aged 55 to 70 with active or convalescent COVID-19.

CDR3 nucleotides: TGTGCCAGCAGCCAAGAGGCTTGGGGGCCCAATCAGCCCCAGCATTTT. Amino acid sequence: CASSQEAWGPNQPQHF. The chain combines TRBV3-1 (or the pseudogene TRBV3-2) with TRBJ1-5, with D perhaps matching TRBD1 (6 bases). The CDR3 has 16 amino acids. V gave up 0 bases and J gave up 3 bases, with 12 bases separating them. Per the germline V gene, CDR1 is LGHDT and CDR2 is YNNKEL (reference sequence).